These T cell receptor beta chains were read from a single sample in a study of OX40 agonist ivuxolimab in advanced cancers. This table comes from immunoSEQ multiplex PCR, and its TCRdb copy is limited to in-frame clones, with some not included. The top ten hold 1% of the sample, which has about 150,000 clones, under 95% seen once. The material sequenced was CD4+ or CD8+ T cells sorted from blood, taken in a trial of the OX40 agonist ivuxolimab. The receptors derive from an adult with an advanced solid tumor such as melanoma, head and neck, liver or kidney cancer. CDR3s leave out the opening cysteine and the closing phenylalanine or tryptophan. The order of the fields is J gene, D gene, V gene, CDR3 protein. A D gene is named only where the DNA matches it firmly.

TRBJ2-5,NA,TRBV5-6,ASSFEVGLAETQY
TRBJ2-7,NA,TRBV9,ASSPTGDEQY
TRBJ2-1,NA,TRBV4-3,ASSLLGPLAIEQF
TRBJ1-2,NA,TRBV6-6,ASSRYAQTHSYT
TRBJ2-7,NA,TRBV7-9,ASSLVKGTYEQY
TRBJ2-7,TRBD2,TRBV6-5,ASSPLAGQY
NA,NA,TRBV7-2,ASSLRASDSYEQY
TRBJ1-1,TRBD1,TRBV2,ATRGTENTEAF
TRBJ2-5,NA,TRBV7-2,ASSAQETQY
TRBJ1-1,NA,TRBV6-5,ASSYSGILNTEAF
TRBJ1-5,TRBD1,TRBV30,AWTLGQELNQPQH
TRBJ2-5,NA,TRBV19,ASSIGDRLGTQY
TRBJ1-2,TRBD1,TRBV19,ASSITGTVKGREGYT
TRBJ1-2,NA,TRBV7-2,ASSLPSSLGQT
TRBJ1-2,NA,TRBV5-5,ASSLNPGAGGNYGYT
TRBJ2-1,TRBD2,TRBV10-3,ATHQTSGDNEQF
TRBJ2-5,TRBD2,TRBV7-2,ASSLTPRLAGGETQY
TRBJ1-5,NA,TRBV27,ASSDNGNQPQH
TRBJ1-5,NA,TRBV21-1,ASRTGQSSNQPQH
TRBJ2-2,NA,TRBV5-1,ASSLRGTVTGELF
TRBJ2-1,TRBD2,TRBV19,ASSIVGLAGDNEQF
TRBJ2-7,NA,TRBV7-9,ASSLYEQY
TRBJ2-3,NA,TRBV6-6,ASSLMGESDTQY
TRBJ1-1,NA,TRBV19,ASTGQGFAF
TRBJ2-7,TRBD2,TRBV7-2,ASSVPPVWTSGIAYEQY
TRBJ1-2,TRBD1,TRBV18,ASSPPTGDYYGYT
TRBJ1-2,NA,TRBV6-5,ASSGMGGYT
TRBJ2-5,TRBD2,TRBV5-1,ASSLDPTSGSGKTQY
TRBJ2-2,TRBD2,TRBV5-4,ASSGAGVQTGELF
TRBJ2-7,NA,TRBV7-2,ASSDQGLEQY
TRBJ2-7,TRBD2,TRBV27,ASSLKRGGRMSSVYERY
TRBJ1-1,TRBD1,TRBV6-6,ASSRDRDNEAF
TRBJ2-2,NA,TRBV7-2,ASSLAGGGAGTGELF
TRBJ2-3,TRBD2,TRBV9,ASSGPGLHTDTQY
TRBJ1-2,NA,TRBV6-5,ASSYAGSYGYT
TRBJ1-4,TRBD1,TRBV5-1,ASSLAPGGSTNEKLF
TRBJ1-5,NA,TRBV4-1,ASSHLDSQGQPQH
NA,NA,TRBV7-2,ASSPGRVYEQY
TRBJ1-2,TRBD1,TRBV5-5,ASSSGTAYGYT
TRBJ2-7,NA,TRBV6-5,ASTPEGRSYEQY
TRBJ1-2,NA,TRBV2,AGRGVGYGYT
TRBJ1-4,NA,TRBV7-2,ASSFLGEKLF
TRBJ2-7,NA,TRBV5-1,ASSPWTIYEQY
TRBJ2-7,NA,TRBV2,ASSLNRWIGITKASEQY
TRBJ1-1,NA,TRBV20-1,SAPLNTEAF
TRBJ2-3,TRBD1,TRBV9,ASSMGQGVDTQY
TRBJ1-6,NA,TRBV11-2,ASSSPRGSNSPLH